These 31 T cell receptor beta chains came from one sample sequenced in a study of sequential checkpoint blockade in melanoma. As for treatment: randomized to nivolumab then ipilimumab (arm A) or the reverse (arm B). Assay used: immunoSEQ multiplex PCR; TCRdb lists only in-frame clones, some missing. The sample comprises around 12,000 clones, around 68% of which are singletons, and around 25% rests with the top ten. This specimen consisted of CD8+ T cells sorted from blood (inferred from file names), obtained from a patient given nivolumab and ipilimumab in sequence. The receptor source for this set is a human donor with melanoma.

Only one count was recorded for this clone. The chain employs TRBV6-5 and TRBJ1-1; no clear D gene. Germline assignment: CDR1 MNHEY and CDR2 SVGAGI. V dropped 0 bases and J dropped 1 base, with 3 bases sitting between them. The CDR3 runs 13 residues. CDR3 protein: CASSYSANTEAFF. The CDR3 DNA reads as TGTGCCAGCAGTTACTCAGCGAACACTGAAGCTTTCTTT.

This chain connects TRBV9 to TRBJ1-1, with D hard to call. V lost 0 bases and J lost 4, with 13 bases in between. Germline V lookup: CDR1 SGDLS, CDR2 YYNGEE. The CDR3 spans 15 residues. The CDR3 nucleotides are TGTGCCAGCAGCGTAGGAGACTCGGTGAGCACTGAAGCTTTCTTT. It specifies CASSVGDSVSTEAFF.

The chain carries TRBV7-9 and TRBJ2-1; D is uncertain. The germline V and J ends were trimmed by 4 bases and 9 bases, with 13 bases remaining between them. CDR1 is SEHNR, CDR2 FQNEAQ, per germline (reference sequence). CDR3 size: 13 residues. Written as DNA, the CDR3 is TGTGCCAGCAGCTCCTTAGAGGTCCCTGAGCAGTTCTTC. This encodes CASSSLEVPEQFF.

The sample holds a few counts of this clone. V is TRBV13 and J is TRBJ2-3; TRBD2 is a possible D gene (5 bases). CDR3 length: 13 residues. Germline CDR1 and CDR2: PRHDT and FYEKMQ (reference sequence). The V and J ends lost 5 bases and 3 bases respectively, with 9 bases between them. CDR3 sequence (DNA): TGTGCCAGCAGCCACGGACTTACAGATACGCAGTATTTT. Amino acid sequence: CASSHGLTDTQYF.

This clone came up once. The V gene is TRBV9, the J gene TRBJ1-3; a possible D gene is TRBD1 (6 bases). With 0 bases removed from V and 0 bases from J, the gap between germline ends came to 16 bases. The CDR3 is 18 amino acids. Germline CDR1 reads SGDLS; CDR2 reads YYNGEE. The CDR3 sequence: CASSVAGHGANSGNTIYF. DNA of the CDR3: TGTGCCAGCAGCGTAGCGGGACACGGAGCGAACTCTGGAAACACCATATATTTT.

This clone came up once. The chain has TRBV11-2 and TRBJ2-1, with D hard to call. The germline gives CDR1 SGHAT, CDR2 FQNNGV. V shed 6 bases and J shed 8 bases, with 11 bases lying between them. This CDR3 has 12 residues. The CDR3 region is CASSDFRDEQFF. The CDR3 coding sequence is TGTGCCAGCAGTGACTTTCGAGATGAGCAGTTCTTC.

The chain has TRBV5-1 and TRBJ2-1; TRBD2 matches at 12 bases. Germline V gene lookup returns CDR1 SGHRS and CDR2 YFSETQ. V dropped 1 base and J dropped 4; count of bases not matched to a gene: 3. The CDR3 extends over 16 amino acids. The CDR3 nucleotides are TGCGCCAGCAGCTTGACTAGCGGGGGGACGTACAATGAGCAGTTCTTC. It translates to CASSLTSGGTYNEQFF.

The chain joins TRBV6-1 to TRBJ1-5; 9 bases fit TRBD1. V shed 2 bases and J 2 bases; nucleotides not matched to a gene: 1. CDR3 size: 15 residues. Looked up from germline, CDR1 is MNHNS and CDR2 is SASEGT. CDR3 bases: TGTGCCAGCAGTGAATGGGACAGGGGCAATCAGCCCCAGCATTTT. This sequence encodes CASSEWDRGNQPQHF.

The chain links TRBV15 to TRBJ2-1, with 12 bases fitting TRBD2. Germline V gene data show CDR1 as LNHNV and CDR2 as YYDKDF (reference sequence). V trimming: 7 bases; J trimming: 7 bases; junction bases outside the gene matches: 8. The CDR3 has 15 amino acids. The CDR3 DNA reads TGTGCCACCACCGAGACTAGCGGGAGAGGAAATGAGCAGTTCTTC. Translation: CATTETSGRGNEQFF. The variable domain in full, completed from reference TRBV15 and TRBJ2-1, reads DAMVIQNPRYQVTQFGKPVTLSCSQTLNHNVMYWYQQKSSQAPKLLFHYYDKDFNNEADTPDNFQSRRPNTSFCFLDIRSPGLGDTAMYLCATTETSGRGNEQFFGPGTRLTVL.

V gene TRBV25-1 combines with J gene TRBJ1-1; TRBD1 matches 7 bases. The germline CDR1 and CDR2 sequences are MGHDK and SYGVNS. The CDR3 covers 12 residues. Unmatched junction bases numbered 5, after V lost 7 bases and J lost 6 bases. Written as DNA, the CDR3 is TGTGCCAGCAAGACAGGGATGGCTGAAGCTTTCTTT. Translating gives CASKTGMAEAFF.

This clone was found once. The J gene is TRBJ2-5, the V gene TRBV7-9; possibly TRBD1 for D (5 bases). The CDR3 extends over 13 amino acids. Germline V gene data show CDR1 as SEHNR and CDR2 as FQNEAQ (reference sequence). V lost 7 bases and J 5 bases, leaving 14 bases between the germline ends. CDR3 sequence (DNA): TGTGCCAGCACCCCCCCGGCAGGGGAGACCCAGTACTTC. It encodes CASTPPAGETQYF. Full variable domain (outside the CDR3, taken from reference TRBV7-9 and TRBJ2-5): DTGVSQNPRHKITKRGQNVTFRCDPISEHNRLYWYRQTLGQGPEFLTYFQNEAQLEKSRLLSDRFSAERPKGSFSTLEIQRTEQGDSAMYLCASTPPAGETQYFGPGTRLLVL.

The V and J genes are TRBV5-4 and TRBJ1-2, with 9 bases fitting TRBD1. Germline CDR1 SGHNT, CDR2 YYREEE (reference sequence). The length of the CDR3 is 15 residues. J lost 1 base, V lost 2 bases, and 3 bases had no gene match. The CDR3 DNA sequence: TGTGCCAGCAGCTTTCGACAGGGGGGTAACTATGGCTACACCTTC. Translating it yields CASSFRQGGNYGYTF.

The chain employs TRBV29-1 and TRBJ2-3; TRBD2 might be the D (6 bases). CDR1 SQVTM and CDR2 ANQGSEA come from the germline V gene. V dropped 0 bases and J dropped 5 bases, with 15 bases sitting between them. The CDR3 sequence is 15 residues long. As DNA, the CDR3 is TGCAGCGTTGAAGAATGGGTCTTGGGAGGAGATACGCAGTATTTT. This translates into CSVEEWVLGGDTQYF.

The J gene is TRBJ1-2, the V gene TRBV6-9; 7 positions agree with TRBD1. Germline CDR1 MNHGY, CDR2 SVAAGI. The CDR3 contains 13 residues. V gave up 5 bases and J gave up 2 bases; unmatched junction bases: 2. The CDR3 spells CASSQQGNYGYTF. In DNA, the CDR3 is TGTGCCAGCAGTCAACAGGGGAACTATGGCTACACCTTC.

V usage is TRBV6-5 and J usage is TRBJ1-2, with TRBD1 as a possible D gene (5 bases). The CDR3 loop spans 12 amino acids. Trimming took off 5 bases at V and 6 bases at J, with 10 bases between the two ends. Looked up from germline, CDR1 is MNHEY and CDR2 is SVGAGI. The CDR3, as DNA: TGTGCCAGCAGTCCCACCAGGGATGGCTACACCTTC. It codes for CASSPTRDGYTF.

J is TRBJ1-2 and V is TRBV5-4; 7 nucleotides align to TRBD1. This CDR3 spans 15 amino acids. V lost 3 bases, J lost 2 bases, and 7 bases stayed unmatched. Per the germline V gene, CDR1 is SGHNT and CDR2 is YYREEE (reference sequence). In DNA form, the CDR3 reads TGTGCCAGCAGCTCCCGGGACAGTGTCAACTATGGCTACACCTTC. This gives the protein CASSSRDSVNYGYTF.

This chain's CDR3 is CASSHGTGGGPDTEAFF. The CDR3 region has the DNA TGTGCCAGCAGCCACGGGACAGGGGGCGGGCCGGACACTGAAGCTTTCTTT. The rearrangement links TRBV4-2 to TRBJ1-1, with TRBD1 matching over 12 bases. V lost 3 bases to trimming and J lost 3 bases; unmatched junction nucleotides: 8. This CDR3 spans 17 amino acids. CDR1 and CDR2 (germline): LGHNA, YNFKEQ.

The V and J genes are TRBV9 and TRBJ1-4; 7 bases agree with TRBD1. Germline V gene sequence: CDR1 SGDLS, CDR2 YYNGEE. The CDR3 spans 16 residues. V lost 2 bases and J lost 8; bases outside the gene matches: 12. CDR3 protein: CASSVAATGWREKLFF. In nucleotides, the CDR3 is TGTGCCAGCAGCGTGGCAGCGACAGGGTGGAGGGAAAAACTGTTTTTT.

The V gene is TRBV5-1, the J gene TRBJ2-7, with D possibly matching TRBD2 (6 bases). This CDR3 has 12 amino acids. Trimming removed 4 bases at V and 2 bases at J, with 7 bases between. The germline V gene has CDR1 SGHRS and CDR2 YFSETQ. CDR3: CASSPGAYEQYF. The DNA of the CDR3 is TGCGCCAGCAGCCCGGGAGCCTACGAGCAGTACTTC.

This sequence joins TRBV9 and TRBJ2-1, with TRBD1 matching over 7 bases. Germline CDR1 SGDLS, CDR2 YYNGEE. CDR3 size: 15 residues. Germline trimming cut 0 bases from V and 0 bases from J; bases unmatched to any gene: 0. The CDR3 is CASSVGDSSYNEQFF. DNA of the CDR3: TGTGCCAGCAGCGTAGGGGACAGCTCCTACAATGAGCAGTTCTTC.

The V and J genes are TRBV9 and TRBJ1-3, with D perhaps matching TRBD1 (5 bases). The length of the CDR3 is 15 residues. Germline-derived CDR1 and CDR2 are SGDLS and YYNGEE. The V gene lost 7 bases and the J gene lost 3 bases, with 17 bases spanning the gap. The CDR3 DNA sequence: TGTGCCAGCGGGATTGGGGGGATGGATGGAAACACCATATATTTT. Translated, it gives CASGIGGMDGNTIYF.

V gene TRBV6-6 combines with J gene TRBJ2-7; D possibly corresponds to TRBD2 (5 bases). In germline, CDR1 is MNHNY, CDR2 SVGAGI (reference sequence). The CDR3 totals 13 residues. Trimming left V 0 bases short and J 5 bases short, with 8 bases between. The CDR3 here is CASSYSEANEQYV. The CDR3 DNA reads as TGTGCCAGCAGTTACTCGGAGGCAAACGAGCAGTACGTC.

This chain connects TRBV7-9 to TRBJ1-2, with a weak D call TRBD1 (5 bases). Trimming took 5 bases from V and 9 from J, leaving 16 bases between them. The CDR3 runs to 13 residues. The germline V gene has CDR1 SEHNR and CDR2 FQNEAQ (reference sequence). This chain's CDR3 is CASSPGHPPSYTF. CDR3 DNA: TGTGCCAGCAGCCCTGGACACCCTCCGAGCTACACCTTC.

The chain joins TRBV25-1 to TRBJ2-1; tentatively, D is TRBD2 (6 bases). The CDR3 runs 13 residues. V lost 1 base to trimming and J lost 11 bases, with 12 bases between them. The V gene's germline CDR1 is MGHDK and CDR2 SYGVNS. Here the CDR3 DNA reads TGTGCCAGCAGTGAATCGTGGGCGGGAAAGCAGTTCTTC. This translates into CASSESWAGKQFF.

The chain carries TRBV19 and TRBJ1-5; D gene uncertain. V lost 9 bases and J 4 bases, leaving 10 bases between the germline ends. This CDR3 comprises 12 residues. CDR1 is LNHDA and CDR2 is SQIVND in the germline V gene (reference sequence). CDR3 sequence: CASSQWNQPQHF. The CDR3 DNA sequence: TGTGCCAGCAGTCAGTGGAATCAGCCCCAGCATTTT.

The chain links TRBV5-1 to TRBJ2-7; TRBD1 matches 10 bases. Per the germline V gene, CDR1 is SGHRS and CDR2 is YFSETQ. CDR3 size: 15 residues. V dropped 4 bases and J dropped 5; count of bases not matched to a gene: 9. The CDR3 bases are TGCGCCAGCAGCCAGAGGACAGGGGGATTCGACGAGCAGTACTTC. This codes for CASSQRTGGFDEQYF. Supplemented by reference TRBV5-1 and TRBJ2-7, the full variable domain reads KAGVTQTPRYLIKTRGQQVTLSCSPISGHRSVSWYQQTPGQGLQFLFEYFSETQRNKGNFPGRFSGRQFSNSRSEMNVSTLELGDSALYLCASSQRTGGFDEQYFGPGTRLTVT.

The genes are TRBV15 and TRBJ1-6, with D possibly TRBD1 on 5 matching bases. Trimming took off 3 bases at V and 7 bases at J, with 13 bases between the two ends. Germline values: CDR1 LNHNV, CDR2 YYDKDF (reference sequence). The CDR3 consists of 15 residues. Here the CDR3 DNA reads TGTGCCACCAGCAGCTCCCAGGGCTCAAATTCACCCCTCCACTTT. This codes for CATSSSQGSNSPLHF.

The chain employs TRBV7-9 and TRBJ1-1, with D possibly TRBD1 on 6 matching bases. V was pared by 5 bases and J by 0 bases, with 16 bases between. Per the germline V gene, CDR1 is SEHNR and CDR2 is FQNEAQ (reference sequence). The CDR3 is made up of 16 amino acids. In nucleotides, the CDR3 is TGTGCCAGCAGCCAGAATCTCAGGGGCGTGAACACTGAAGCTTTCTTT. This sequence encodes CASSQNLRGVNTEAFF.

The chain joins TRBV5-5 to TRBJ2-5; TRBD1 is a possible D gene (5 bases). The J call may be wrong; the DNA end is better matched by TRBJ2-7. The CDR3 is 16 residues long. Germline V gene sequence: CDR1 SGHKS, CDR2 YYEKEE (reference sequence). Written as DNA, the CDR3 is TGTGCCAGCAGCCCCCTAGTGGACACCCCAACCTACGAGCAGTACTTC. Encoded protein: CASSPLVDTPTYEQYF.

The V and J genes are TRBV29-1 and TRBJ2-5, with 10 bases aligning to TRBD2. This CDR3 comprises 14 residues. The V and J ends lost 8 bases and 2 bases, in that order; junction bases with no gene match: 8. CDR1 is SQVTM, CDR2 ANQGSEA, per germline. CDR3 nucleotide sequence: TGCAGCACCCTTGGACTAGCGGTTCAAGAGACCCAGTACTTC. This codes for CSTLGLAVQETQYF.

The rearrangement uses TRBV13 and TRBJ1-6, with TRBD1 as a possible D gene (6 bases). Germline V gene data show CDR1 as PRHDT and CDR2 as FYEKMQ (reference sequence). The CDR3 spans 16 residues. V was trimmed by 5 bases and J by 3 bases, leaving 14 bases between them. The CDR3 spells CASSLGQTGYNSPLHF. The CDR3 DNA sequence: TGTGCCAGCAGCCTCGGACAGACCGGCTATAATTCACCCCTCCACTTT.